This T cell receptor beta chain was found in a study of blood T cells in healthy people across ages. This clonotype turned up a few times. Together with a sample-barcoded 5' primer, a J-beta primer mix was included in a second PCR lasting about 6 to 11 cycles. TCRdb recomputed calls from the 5' RACE reads with MiXCR, one row per CDR3 protein. The repertoire includes 250,000 to 300,000 distinct CDR3 sequences, roughly 26% of them detected once, and roughly 28% sits in the top ten. Per the germline V gene, CDR1 is MDHEN and CDR2 is SYDVKM. The CDR3 has 14 residues. The sequencing sample was made of blood. The chain uses TRBV28 and TRBJ2-5; a weak D match, TRBD1 (5 bases). The end of the DNA is better explained by TRBJ2-7, so the J call may be wrong. This receptor was taken from an older woman in good health. The CDR3 protein is CASSLLQGSYEQYF. Here the CDR3 DNA reads TGTGCCAGCAGTTTATTGCAGGGATCCTACGAGCAGTACTTC.